This T cell receptor beta chain stems from a study of T cell responses to AZD1222 COVID-19 vaccine. Here immunoSEQ multiplex PCR was the method, and the copy in TCRdb shows in-frame clones only, minus some. The sample gives more than 150,000 clones, around 88% of which show up once; 0.49% is in the top ten. Germline V lookup: CDR1 MNHEY, CDR2 SVGEGT. The ends lost 5 bases at V and 1 base at J; junction bases unmatched: 9. The CDR3 contains 17 residues. The sequence was obtained from an adult in good health. The chain carries TRBV6-2 or TRBV6-3 and TRBJ2-3; TRBD2 agrees at 10 bases. The specimen comprised peripheral blood, sampled on day 0 of AZD1222 vaccination. The CDR3 loop is CASSTPLAGARTDTQYF. The DNA for the CDR3 is TGTGCCAGCAGTACCCCCCTAGCGGGGGCCCGCACAGATACGCAGTATTTT.